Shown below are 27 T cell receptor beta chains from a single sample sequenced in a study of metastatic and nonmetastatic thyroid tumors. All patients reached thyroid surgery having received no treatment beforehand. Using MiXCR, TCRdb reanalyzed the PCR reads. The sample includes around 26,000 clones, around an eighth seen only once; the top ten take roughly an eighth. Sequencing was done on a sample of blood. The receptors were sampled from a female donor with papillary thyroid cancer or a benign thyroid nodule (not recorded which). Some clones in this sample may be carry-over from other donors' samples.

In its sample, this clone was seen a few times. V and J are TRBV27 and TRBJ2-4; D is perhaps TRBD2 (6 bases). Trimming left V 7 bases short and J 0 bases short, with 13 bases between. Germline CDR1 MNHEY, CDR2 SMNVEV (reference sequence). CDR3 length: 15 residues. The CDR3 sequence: CASTRVAEAKNIQYF. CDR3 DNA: TGTGCCAGCACCCGGGTAGCGGAAGCCAAAAACATTCAGTACTTC.

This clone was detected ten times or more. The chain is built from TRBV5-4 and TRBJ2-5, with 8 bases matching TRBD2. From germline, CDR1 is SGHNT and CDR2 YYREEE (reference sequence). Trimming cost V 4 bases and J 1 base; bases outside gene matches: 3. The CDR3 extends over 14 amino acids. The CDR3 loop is CASSRGLAQETQYF. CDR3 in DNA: TGTGCCAGCAGCCGTGGACTAGCCCAAGAGACCCAGTACTTC.

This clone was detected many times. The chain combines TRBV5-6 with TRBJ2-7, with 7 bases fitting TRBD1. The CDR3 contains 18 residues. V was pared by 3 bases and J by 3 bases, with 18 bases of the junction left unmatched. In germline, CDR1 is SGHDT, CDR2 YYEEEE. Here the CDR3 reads CASSSLYRDRVRGYEQYF. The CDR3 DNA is TGTGCCAGCAGCTCCCTATATCGAGACAGGGTTCGTGGCTACGAGCAGTACTTC.

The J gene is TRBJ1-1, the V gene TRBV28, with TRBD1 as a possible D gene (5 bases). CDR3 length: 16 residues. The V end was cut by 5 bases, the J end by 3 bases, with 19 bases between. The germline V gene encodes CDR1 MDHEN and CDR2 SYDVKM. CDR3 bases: TGTGCCAGCAGTCCGGGACGGGGCGGGGAGGACACTGAAGCTTTCTTT. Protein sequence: CASSPGRGGEDTEAFF.

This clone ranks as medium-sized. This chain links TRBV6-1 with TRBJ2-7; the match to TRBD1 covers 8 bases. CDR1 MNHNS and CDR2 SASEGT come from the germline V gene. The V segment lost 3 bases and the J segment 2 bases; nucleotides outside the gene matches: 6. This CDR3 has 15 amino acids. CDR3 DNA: TGTGCCAGCAGTGACGGGACAGGTGAGACCTACGAGCAGTACTTC. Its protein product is CASSDGTGETYEQYF.

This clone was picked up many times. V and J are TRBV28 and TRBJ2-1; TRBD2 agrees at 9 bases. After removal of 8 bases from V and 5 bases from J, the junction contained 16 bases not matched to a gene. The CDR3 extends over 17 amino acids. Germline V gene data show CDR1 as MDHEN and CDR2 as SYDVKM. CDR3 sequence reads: CASPPPHLAGPDNEQFF. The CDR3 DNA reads TGTGCCAGCCCGCCGCCGCACCTAGCGGGACCAGACAATGAGCAGTTCTTC.

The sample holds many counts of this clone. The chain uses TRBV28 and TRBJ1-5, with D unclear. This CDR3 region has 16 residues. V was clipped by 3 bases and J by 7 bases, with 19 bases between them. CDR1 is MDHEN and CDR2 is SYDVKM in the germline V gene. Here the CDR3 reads CASSFMGGRLRQPQHF. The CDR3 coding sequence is TGTGCCAGCAGTTTCATGGGAGGGCGGTTAAGACAGCCCCAGCATTTT.

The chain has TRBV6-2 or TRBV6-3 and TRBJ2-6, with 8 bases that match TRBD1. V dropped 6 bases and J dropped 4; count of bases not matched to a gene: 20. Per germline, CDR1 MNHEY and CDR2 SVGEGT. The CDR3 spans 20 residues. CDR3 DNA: TGTGCCAGCAGACCCGTTCTACGACAGGGGTACCCTACCGGGGCCAACGTCCTGACTTTC. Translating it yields CASRPVLRQGYPTGANVLTF.

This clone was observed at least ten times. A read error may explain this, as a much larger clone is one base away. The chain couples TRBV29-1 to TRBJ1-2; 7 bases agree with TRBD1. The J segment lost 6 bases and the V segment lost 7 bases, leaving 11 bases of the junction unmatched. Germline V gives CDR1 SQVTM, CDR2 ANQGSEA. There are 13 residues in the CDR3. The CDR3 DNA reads TGCAGCGACTCGACAGGGTCCAACCATGGCTACACCTTC. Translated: CSDSTGSNHGYTF.

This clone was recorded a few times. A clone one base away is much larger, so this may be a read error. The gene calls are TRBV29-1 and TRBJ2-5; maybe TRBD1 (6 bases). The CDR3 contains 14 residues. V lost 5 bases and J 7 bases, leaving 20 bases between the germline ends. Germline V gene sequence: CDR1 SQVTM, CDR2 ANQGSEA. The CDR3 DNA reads TGCAGCGTTCAGAGGGGCAGCCCAGGGGTGACCCAGTACTTC. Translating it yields CSVQRGSPGVTQYF.

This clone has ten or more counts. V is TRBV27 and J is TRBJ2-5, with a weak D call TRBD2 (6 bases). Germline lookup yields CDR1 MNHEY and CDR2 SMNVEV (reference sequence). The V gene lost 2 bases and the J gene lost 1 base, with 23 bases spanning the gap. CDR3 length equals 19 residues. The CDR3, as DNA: TGTGCCAGCAGTTTAGCGGGGCGAGCGGAGGACACCTTCCAAGAGACCCAGTACTTC. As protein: CASSLAGRAEDTFQETQYF.

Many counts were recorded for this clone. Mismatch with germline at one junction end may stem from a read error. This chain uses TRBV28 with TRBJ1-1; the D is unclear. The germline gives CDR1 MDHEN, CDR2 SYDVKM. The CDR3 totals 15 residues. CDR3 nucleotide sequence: TGTGCCAGCAGCTTATTAACTGGAGGGAGGAGTGGAGCTTTCTTT. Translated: CASSLLTGGRSGAFF.

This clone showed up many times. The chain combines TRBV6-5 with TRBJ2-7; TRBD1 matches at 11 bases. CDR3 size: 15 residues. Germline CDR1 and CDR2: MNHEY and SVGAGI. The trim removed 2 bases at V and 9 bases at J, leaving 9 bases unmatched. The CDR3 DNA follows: TGTGCCAGCAGTTACGGTGGACAGGGGGCCCTCGGGCAGTACTTC. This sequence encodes CASSYGGQGALGQYF.

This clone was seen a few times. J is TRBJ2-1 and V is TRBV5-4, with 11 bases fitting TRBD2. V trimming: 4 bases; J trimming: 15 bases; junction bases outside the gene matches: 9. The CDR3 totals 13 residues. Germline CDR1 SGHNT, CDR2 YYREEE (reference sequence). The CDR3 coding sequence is TGTGCCAGCAGCACGGGACTAGCGGAACAACCGTTCTTC. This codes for CASSTGLAEQPFF.

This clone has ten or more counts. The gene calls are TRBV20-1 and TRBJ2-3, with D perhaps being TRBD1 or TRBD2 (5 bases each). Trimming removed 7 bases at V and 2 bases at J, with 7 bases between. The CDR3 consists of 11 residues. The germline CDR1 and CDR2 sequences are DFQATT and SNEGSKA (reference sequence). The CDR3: CSGGNTDTQYF. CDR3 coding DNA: TGCAGTGGGGGGAACACAGATACGCAGTATTTT.

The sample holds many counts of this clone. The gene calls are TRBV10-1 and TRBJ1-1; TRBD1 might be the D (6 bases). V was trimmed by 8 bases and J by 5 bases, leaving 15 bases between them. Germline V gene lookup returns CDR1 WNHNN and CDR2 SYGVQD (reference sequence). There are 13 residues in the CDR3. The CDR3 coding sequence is TGCGCCAGCCAAGCGGGGGGGGCGACTGAAGCTTTCTTT. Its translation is CASQAGGATEAFF.

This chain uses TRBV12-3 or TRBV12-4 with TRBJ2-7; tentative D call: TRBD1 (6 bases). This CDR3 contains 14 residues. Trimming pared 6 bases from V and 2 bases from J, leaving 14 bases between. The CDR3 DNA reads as TGTGCCAGCAGCCGGACAGAACCTCCCTACGAGCAGTACTTC. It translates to CASSRTEPPYEQYF.

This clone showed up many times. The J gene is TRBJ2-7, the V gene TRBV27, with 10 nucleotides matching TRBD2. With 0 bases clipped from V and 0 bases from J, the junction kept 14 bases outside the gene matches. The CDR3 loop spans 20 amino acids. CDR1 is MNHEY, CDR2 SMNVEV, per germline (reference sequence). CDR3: CASSLSSRIVAGGYSYEQYF. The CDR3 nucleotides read TGTGCCAGCAGTTTATCGAGTAGGATAGTAGCGGGAGGCTACTCCTACGAGCAGTACTTC.

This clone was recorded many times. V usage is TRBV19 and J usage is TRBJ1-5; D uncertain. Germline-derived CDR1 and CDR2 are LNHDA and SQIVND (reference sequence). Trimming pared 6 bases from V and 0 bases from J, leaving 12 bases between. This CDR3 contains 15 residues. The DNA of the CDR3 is TGTGCCAGTAGGACACTAGGGAATAGCAATCAGCCCCAGCATTTT. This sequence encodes CASRTLGNSNQPQHF.

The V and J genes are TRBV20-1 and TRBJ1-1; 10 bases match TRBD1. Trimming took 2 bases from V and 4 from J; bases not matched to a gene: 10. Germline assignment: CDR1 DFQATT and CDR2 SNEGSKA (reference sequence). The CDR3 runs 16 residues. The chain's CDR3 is CSARRGDRGSGTEAFF. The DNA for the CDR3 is TGCAGTGCTAGACGTGGGGACAGGGGATCGGGCACTGAAGCTTTCTTT.

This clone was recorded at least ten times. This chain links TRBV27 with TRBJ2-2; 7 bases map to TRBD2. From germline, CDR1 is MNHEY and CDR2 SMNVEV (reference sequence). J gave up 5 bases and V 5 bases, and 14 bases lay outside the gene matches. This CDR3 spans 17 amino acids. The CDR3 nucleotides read TGTGCCAGCAGTCCACGTCTGGCGCGGGAGAAGACCGGGGAGCTGTTTTTT. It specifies CASSPRLAREKTGELFF.

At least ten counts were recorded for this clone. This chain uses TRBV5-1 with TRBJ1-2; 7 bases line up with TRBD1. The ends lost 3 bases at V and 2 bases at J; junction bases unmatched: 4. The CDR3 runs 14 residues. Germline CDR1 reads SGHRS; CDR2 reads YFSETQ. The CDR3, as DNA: TGCGCCAGCAGCTCTGAGGGACAGAACTATGGCTACACCTTC. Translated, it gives CASSSEGQNYGYTF.

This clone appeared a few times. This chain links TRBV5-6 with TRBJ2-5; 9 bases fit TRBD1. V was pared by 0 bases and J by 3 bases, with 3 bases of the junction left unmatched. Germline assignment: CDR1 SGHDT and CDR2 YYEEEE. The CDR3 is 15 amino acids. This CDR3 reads CASSLVWTGEETQYF. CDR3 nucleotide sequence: TGTGCCAGCAGCTTGGTGTGGACAGGGGAAGAGACCCAGTACTTC.

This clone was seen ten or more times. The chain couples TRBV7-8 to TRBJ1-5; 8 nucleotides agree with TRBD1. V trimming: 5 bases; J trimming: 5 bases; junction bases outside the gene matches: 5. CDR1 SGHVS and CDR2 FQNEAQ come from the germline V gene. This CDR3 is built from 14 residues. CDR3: CASSPRQGYQPQHF. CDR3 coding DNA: TGTGCCAGCAGCCCCCGACAGGGGTATCAGCCCCAGCATTTT.

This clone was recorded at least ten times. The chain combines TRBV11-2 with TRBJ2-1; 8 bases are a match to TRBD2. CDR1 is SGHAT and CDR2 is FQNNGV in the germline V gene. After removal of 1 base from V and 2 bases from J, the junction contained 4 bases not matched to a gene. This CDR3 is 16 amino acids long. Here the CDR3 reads CASSLGPAGAYNEQFF. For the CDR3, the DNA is TGTGCCAGCAGCTTAGGCCCAGCGGGGGCCTACAATGAGCAGTTCTTC.

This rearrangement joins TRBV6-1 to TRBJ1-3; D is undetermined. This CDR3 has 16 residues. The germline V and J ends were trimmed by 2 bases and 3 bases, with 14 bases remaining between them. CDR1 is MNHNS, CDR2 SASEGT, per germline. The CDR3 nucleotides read TGTGCCAGCAGTGAATCAGTAGGAGTTGGTGGAAACACCATATATTTT. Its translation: CASSESVGVGGNTIYF.

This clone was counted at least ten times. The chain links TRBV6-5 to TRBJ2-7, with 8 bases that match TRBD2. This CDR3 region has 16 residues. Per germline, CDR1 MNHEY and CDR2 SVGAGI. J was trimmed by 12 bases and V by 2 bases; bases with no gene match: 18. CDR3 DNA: TGTGCCAGCAGTTACAGTCTACCAGCGGGAGAACCCGGACTGTACTTC. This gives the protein CASSYSLPAGEPGLYF.